This TCR beta chain is from a study of cytomegalovirus exposure and HLA in healthy donors. Primers included in the PCR were 60 Vbeta and 13 Jbeta primers. Here immunoSEQ multiplex PCR was the method, and the copy in TCRdb shows in-frame clones only, minus some. The table lists under 85,000 clones, around four fifths of them singletons. Nominally healthy donors provided the samples, though records likely missed some immune exposures. This CDR3 contains 11 residues. V dropped 6 bases and J dropped 7 bases, with 10 bases sitting between them. Germline values: CDR1 SQVTM, CDR2 ANQGSEA. The sequenced sample consisted of PBMCs. This chain uses TRBV29-1 with TRBJ2-4, with TRBD2 as a possible D gene (6 bases). The receptor was isolated from a woman between 25 and 40 years old in good health and CMV-seropositive. CDR3 bases: TGCAGCGTAGCGGGCAGGAACATTCAGTACTTC. Protein product: CSVAGRNIQYF.